Listed here are 28 T cell receptor beta chains from one sample, sequenced in a study of monozygotic twins with cystic fibrosis. The protocol was immunoSEQ multiplex PCR, while the TCRdb copy is restricted to in-frame clones and leaves out a portion. The top ten clones hold 0.19% of a sample with some 33,000 clones, about nine tenths of them seen once. The sequencing sample was made of blood. Receptors were obtained from a boy aged 2 to 10 with cystic fibrosis.

The chain joins TRBV5-1 to TRBJ2-2; weak D call: TRBD1 (6 bases). Trimming removed 4 bases at V and 0 bases at J, with 13 bases between. The CDR3 spans 16 residues. Looked up from germline, CDR1 is SGHRS and CDR2 is YFSETQ. Here the CDR3 DNA reads TGCGCCAGCAGCACCGAGGACAGCGCGAACACCGGGGAGCTGTTTTTT. Translated, it gives CASSTEDSANTGELFF.

This chain links TRBV29-1 with TRBJ2-1, with a weak D call TRBD1 (6 bases). V was pared by 7 bases and J by 8 bases, with 21 bases between. The CDR3 is 14 residues long. CDR1 SQVTM and CDR2 ANQGSEA come from the germline V gene. The CDR3 here is CSAAPDSTRDEQFF. The DNA for the CDR3 is TGCAGCGCCGCTCCGGACAGTACCCGTGATGAGCAGTTCTTC.

The CDR3 protein is CASSLGPGGYYEQYF. CDR3 nucleotides: TGTGCCAGCAGCTTGGGGCCGGGCGGATACTACGAGCAGTACTTC. The J gene is TRBJ2-7, the V gene TRBV5-8; D uncertain. The germline V gene encodes CDR1 SGHTS and CDR2 YDEGEE. CDR3 length: 15 residues. Trimming left V 0 bases short and J 3 bases short, with 13 bases between.

This clone was detected once. The gene calls are TRBV2 and TRBJ2-1, with TRBD2 matching 13 bases. V lost 5 bases and J lost 8; bases outside the gene matches: 6. The CDR3 is 15 residues long. Germline-derived CDR1 and CDR2 are SNHLY and FYNNEI. The CDR3 bases are TGTGCCAGCAGTCCGACTAGCGGGGGGTGGGATGAGCAGTTCTTC. Encoded protein: CASSPTSGGWDEQFF.

The gene calls are TRBV19 and TRBJ2-7, with 7 bases that match TRBD2. Germline CDR1 LNHDA, CDR2 SQIVND (reference sequence). This CDR3 comprises 15 residues. The V and J ends lost 9 bases and 3 bases, in that order; junction bases with no gene match: 14. In DNA form, the CDR3 reads TGTGCCAGCTCCCCAGGGAGGGGAAGGATCTACGAGCAGTACTTC. As protein: CASSPGRGRIYEQYF.

CDR3 amino acids: CASSLGPGLLVDTQYF. CDR3 coding DNA: TGTGCCAGCAGCTTAGGTCCGGGGCTTTTGGTAGATACGCAGTATTTT. The chain links TRBV11-2 to TRBJ2-3; TRBD1 or TRBD2 may be the D gene (5 bases each). Germline CDR1 and CDR2: SGHAT and FQNNGV. V was cut by 1 base and J by 5 bases, with 16 bases left in between. This CDR3 is 16 amino acids long.

The chain has TRBV5-6 and TRBJ2-7, with D perhaps TRBD1 or TRBD2 (5 bases each). In germline, CDR1 is SGHDT, CDR2 YYEEEE. The CDR3 has 14 amino acids. V lost 3 bases and J lost 0, with 10 bases in between. This CDR3 reads CASSWTGGSYEQYF. In nucleotides, the CDR3 is TGTGCCAGCAGCTGGACTGGGGGCTCCTACGAGCAGTACTTC.

The chain uses TRBV9 and TRBJ1-2; unclear D gene. Trimming stripped 4 bases from V and 3 bases from J, with 16 bases between. Germline assignment: CDR1 SGDLS and CDR2 YYNGEE. This CDR3 is 15 amino acids long. In DNA, the CDR3 is TGTGCCAGCAGCCCGAGAACGGAATCCCACTATGGCTACACCTTC. Translated, it gives CASSPRTESHYGYTF.

The rearrangement uses TRBV6-6 and TRBJ1-2; 7 nucleotides match TRBD1. Germline CDR1 MNHNY, CDR2 SVGAGI (reference sequence). The CDR3 has 15 residues. V lost 0 bases to trimming and J lost 6 bases; unmatched junction nucleotides: 7. The CDR3: CASSYSVGRGDGYTF. The CDR3 DNA is TGTGCCAGCAGTTACTCCGTGGGCAGGGGGGATGGCTACACCTTC.

This clone was recorded a few times. The J gene is TRBJ1-2, the V gene TRBV4-2; unclear D gene. Between the trimmed V and J ends, which lost 0 bases and 7 bases, there was a span of 12 bases. This CDR3 contains 14 residues. The germline CDR1 and CDR2 sequences are LGHNA and YNFKEQ. The CDR3 nucleotides read TGTGCCAGCAGCCAAGAACGCCGAGGGCCTGGCTACACCTTC. Translation gives CASSQERRGPGYTF.

V is TRBV7-2 and J is TRBJ1-2, with 7 positions matching TRBD1. CDR1 is SGHTA, CDR2 FQGNSA, per germline. This CDR3 has 13 amino acids. Germline trimming cut 5 bases from V and 6 bases from J; bases unmatched to any gene: 6. CDR3 sequence: CASSPGGYHGYTF. The DNA of the CDR3 is TGTGCCAGCAGCCCAGGGGGGTACCATGGCTACACCTTC. Supplemented by reference TRBV7-2 and TRBJ1-2, the full variable domain reads GAGVSQSPSNKVTEKGKDVELRCDPISGHTALYWYRQSLGQGLEFLIYFQGNSAPDKSGLPSDRFSAERTGGSVSTLTIQRTQQEDSAVYLCASSPGGYHGYTFGSGTRLTVV.

The V and J genes are TRBV6-4 and TRBJ2-1; TRBD2 matches 13 bases. The CDR3 sequence is 16 residues long. In germline, CDR1 is MRHNA, CDR2 SNTAGT. V lost 4 bases and J lost 7; bases outside the gene matches: 7. In DNA form, the CDR3 reads TGTGCCAGCAGTGTTTCGACTAGCGGGGGGAGGAATGAGCAGTTCTTC. As protein: CASSVSTSGGRNEQFF.

This clone turned up a few times. The rearrangement uses TRBV2 and TRBJ1-2; 7 nucleotides align to TRBD1. Germline trimming cut 6 bases from V and 6 bases from J; bases unmatched to any gene: 10. The germline V gene has CDR1 SNHLY and CDR2 FYNNEI. This CDR3 has 14 residues. CDR3 sequence: CASREVTGADGYTF. In DNA form, the CDR3 reads TGTGCCAGCAGAGAGGTAACAGGGGCGGATGGCTACACCTTC.

In DNA form, the CDR3 reads TGTGCCAGCAGCCAAAACCAGCAGAGCTCTGGAAACACCATATATTTT. Translating gives CASSQNQQSSGNTIYF. The chain joins TRBV7-9 to TRBJ1-3; unclear D gene. The CDR3 has 16 amino acids. V gave up 5 bases and J gave up 0 bases, with 14 bases separating them. Germline V gene data show CDR1 as SEHNR and CDR2 as FQNEAQ (reference sequence).

This clone was seen just once. This chain joins TRBV4-2 and TRBJ2-7; 8 bases are shared with TRBD1. The V segment lost 0 bases and the J segment 1 base; nucleotides outside the gene matches: 5. Germline CDR1 is LGHNA and CDR2 is YNFKEQ. The CDR3 length is 16 residues. CDR3 DNA sequence: TGTGCCAGCAGCCAAGATCCCGGACAGGGTTCCTACGAGCAGTACTTC. Translating it yields CASSQDPGQGSYEQYF.

This chain uses TRBV7-6 with TRBJ1-1; TRBD1 is a possible D gene (5 bases). CDR1 is SGHVS, CDR2 FNYEAQ, per germline. V was cut by 5 bases and J by 6 bases, with 10 bases left in between. This CDR3 contains 12 residues. In DNA form, the CDR3 reads TGTGCCAGCAGCAGGGACGCCGCTGAAGCTTTCTTT. Translated: CASSRDAAEAFF.

This sequence joins TRBV9 and TRBJ2-3; D unresolved. The CDR3 covers 12 residues. V gave up 3 bases and J gave up 2 bases, with 4 bases separating them. Germline V gene sequence: CDR1 SGDLS, CDR2 YYNGEE. For the CDR3, the DNA is TGTGCCAGCAGCGACCACACAGATACGCAGTATTTT. This sequence encodes CASSDHTDTQYF. The full variable domain, in which reference TRBV9 and TRBJ2-3 provide the parts outside the CDR3, is DSGVTQTPKHLITATGQRVTLRCSPRSGDLSVYWYQQSLDQGLQFLIQYYNGEERAKGNILERFSAQQFPDLHSELNLSSLELGDSALYFCASSDHTDTQYFGPGTRLTVL.

The chain joins TRBV29-1 to TRBJ2-7; 9 nucleotides align to TRBD1. V was clipped by 5 bases and J by 1 base; unmatched bases: 6. This CDR3 is 14 amino acids long. CDR1 and CDR2 from the germline V gene are SQVTM and ANQGSEA. The CDR3 is CSVTTGGGSYEQYF. Here the CDR3 DNA reads TGCAGCGTTACGACAGGGGGAGGATCCTACGAGCAGTACTTC.

V gene TRBV9 combines with J gene TRBJ1-3, with a possible D match to TRBD1 (6 bases). Germline V gives CDR1 SGDLS, CDR2 YYNGEE. This CDR3 is 16 amino acids long. V lost 3 bases and J lost 2, with 15 bases in between. Here the CDR3 DNA reads TGTGCCAGCAGCGGCCGGACAGAGCTCGCTGGAAACACCATATATTTT. Protein product: CASSGRTELAGNTIYF.

In its sample, this clone was seen a few times. V is TRBV6-5 and J is TRBJ1-6, with no clear D. This CDR3 is built from 13 residues. Germline-derived CDR1 and CDR2 are MNHEY and SVGAGI. The ends were cut back, 2 bases at V and 8 bases at J, with 7 bases in the middle. In DNA, the CDR3 is TGTGCCAGCAGTTACGGTCCCGATTCACCCCTCCACTTT. Its translation is CASSYGPDSPLHF.

The rearrangement joins TRBV5-4 to TRBJ1-5; D remains ambiguous. Germline lookup yields CDR1 SGHNT and CDR2 YYREEE (reference sequence). Trimming took 0 bases from V and 5 from J, leaving 9 bases between them. CDR3 size: 14 residues. CDR3 DNA sequence: TGTGCCAGCAGCTTGGGGGCTGGGGATCAGCCCCAGCATTTT. Translated: CASSLGAGDQPQHF.

A remark on this clone: An end of the junction does not agree with germline; a read error may underlie this. The V and J genes are TRBV7-7 and TRBJ2-3, with TRBD2 as a possible D gene (6 bases). Per the germline V gene, CDR1 is SSHAT and CDR2 is FNYEAQ (reference sequence). This CDR3 has 15 amino acids. The CDR3 bases are TGTGCTAGCAGCTTAGCGAATAGCGGAACAGATACGCAGTATTTT. The encoded protein is CASSLANSGTDTQYF.

The rearrangement uses TRBV19 and TRBJ2-2; D ambiguous. The germline V gene has CDR1 LNHDA and CDR2 SQIVND (reference sequence). V was trimmed by 1 base and J by 3 bases, leaving 9 bases between them. The CDR3 consists of 15 residues. CDR3 coding DNA: TGTGCCAGTAGTATAGTGGGCGCGTACACCGGGGAGCTGTTTTTT. As protein: CASSIVGAYTGELFF.

In its sample, this clone was seen once. This sequence joins TRBV19 and TRBJ2-6; no clear D. The CDR3 runs to 14 residues. Deletions cut 6 bases from V and 3 bases from J, with 9 bases between. Germline CDR1 reads LNHDA; CDR2 reads SQIVND (reference sequence). DNA of the CDR3: TGTGCCAGTAGCTTCTGGGGTGGGGCCAACGTCCTGACTTTC. This sequence encodes CASSFWGGANVLTF.

This rearrangement joins TRBV6-6 to TRBJ1-2, with 10 nucleotides matching TRBD1. The CDR3 contains 14 residues. Germline-derived CDR1 and CDR2 are MNHNY and SVGAGI (reference sequence). The V and J ends lost 7 bases and 8 bases, in that order; junction bases with no gene match: 10. The CDR3 here is CASTSLGTGEGYTF. The CDR3 coding sequence is TGTGCCAGCACCTCTCTGGGGACAGGGGAGGGCTACACCTTC.

The chain is built from TRBV5-1 and TRBJ1-2, with D perhaps TRBD1 (5 bases). Germline V gene data show CDR1 as SGHRS and CDR2 as YFSETQ. V shed 4 bases and J shed 2 bases, with 18 bases lying between them. The CDR3 spans 16 residues. DNA of the CDR3: TGCGCCAGCAGCCGCCCCCCGGGGGGGTGGAACTATGGCTACACCTTC. Translated: CASSRPPGGWNYGYTF.

The chain recombines TRBV12-5 with TRBJ1-6; D is uncertain. The V gene's germline CDR1 is LGHNT and CDR2 FRNRAP. With 11 bases removed from V and 5 bases from J, the gap between germline ends came to 16 bases. This CDR3 has 14 amino acids. For the CDR3, the DNA is TGTGCTCCTGTGAGTACGATGGATAATTCACCCCTCCACTTT. Translated: CAPVSTMDNSPLHF.

The chain employs TRBV7-9 and TRBJ1-6; 7 nucleotides align to TRBD1. This CDR3 contains 15 residues. Germline V gene data show CDR1 as SEHNR and CDR2 as FQNEAQ (reference sequence). Losses at the gene ends were 5 bases for V and 7 bases for J; bases not matched to a gene: 8. The CDR3 DNA follows: TGTGCCAGCAGCGCATTCCGGGACAGAAATTCACCCCTCCACTTT. Its protein is CASSAFRDRNSPLHF.